The source of this T cell receptor (beta chain) is a study of cytomegalovirus exposure and HLA in healthy donors. General observations from the study: The Asian-associated ancestry cluster reportedly had fewer N-insertions than the approximately 670-donor mean in a later analysis.

This PCR relied on a set of 60 Vbeta primers and 13 Jbeta primers. The assay was immunoSEQ multiplex PCR, and TCRdb's table has in-frame clones only and misses some. The data contain 100,000 to 150,000 clones, approximately 83% of them seen just once; the ten biggest clones take up roughly 4%. In regard to this clone: Its antigen is not identified.

With V trimmed by 8 bases and J by 1 base, 8 bases remained unmatched. The V gene's germline CDR1 is GTSNPN and CDR2 SVGIG (reference sequence). The CDR3 covers 14 residues. Sequenced input: PBMCs. The clonotype comes from a woman between 35 and 50 years old in good health and CMV-seropositive. The chain links TRBV30 to TRBJ1-2, with 9 positions matching TRBD1. CDR3 nucleotides: TGTGCCCGCCACCCGGGACAGGGTAACTATGGCTACACCTTC. It codes for CARHPGQGNYGYTF. The complete variable domain, with remaining parts taken from reference TRBV30 and TRBJ1-2, reads SQTIHQWPATLVQPVGSPLSLECTVEGTSNPNLYWYRQAAGRGLQLLFYSVGIGQISSEVPQNLSASRPQDRQFILSSKKLLLSDSGFYLCARHPGQGNYGYTFGSGTRLTVV.